Listed here is a single TCR beta chain. The antigen is unknown. Germline CDR1 LNHDA, CDR2 SQIVND (reference sequence). The V gene lost 0 bases and the J gene lost 3 bases, with 12 bases spanning the gap. The CDR3 consists of 16 residues. These data come from a study of OX40 agonist ivuxolimab in advanced cancers. Study-wide results and limits: At 0.1 to 3.0 mg/kg, CD4+ and CD8+ blood T cells expanded clonally by week 6.

Profiled with immunoSEQ multiplex PCR; TCRdb holds only in-frame clones, not every one. The top ten hold 11% to 15% of the sample, which has approximately 50,000 clones, 80% to 90% seen once. The clonotype originates from an adult with an advanced solid tumor such as melanoma, head and neck, liver or kidney cancer. The input for sequencing was CD4+ or CD8+ T cells sorted from blood, taken in a trial of the OX40 agonist ivuxolimab. V is TRBV19 and J is TRBJ1-5; D call uncertain. In DNA, the CDR3 is TGTGCCAGTAGTATAGATGCAGTCTTCACCAATCAGCCCCAGCATTTT. Translating it yields CASSIDAVFTNQPQHF.